The rows below give T cell receptor beta chains drawn from one sample of a study of T cells in Graves' hyperthyroidism and ophthalmopathy. TCRdb independently ran MiXCR on the multiplex PCR reads; one entry per CDR3 protein. The sample shows hundreds of thousands of distinct CDR3 sequences, around 15% of them seen only once. Material: blood. These receptors were taken from a woman under 30 with Graves' ophthalmopathy. Both conserved end residues are trimmed from each CDR3.

TRBV28 | 13 | ASRPGLAGGYEQY
TRBV30 | 13 | AWRWGQGSSSPLH
TRBV2 | 13 | ASSESGGVGEKLF
TRBV4-2 | 15 | ASSHLGRSGSYNEQF
TRBV30 | 11 | AWTRGVDNEQF
TRBV2 | 13 | ASSPSGGSQDTQY
TRBV11-2 | 11 | ASSFGTLYEQY
TRBV2 | 9 | ASTDLYGYT
TRBV2 | 14 | ASSAPGQAPSYEQY
TRBV25-1 | 14 | ASSEWRREGLGIQF
TRBV11-2 | 14 | ASSQHHLSSYNEQF
TRBV28 | 12 | ASSLLLGANVLT
TRBV7-9 | 14 | ASSLIGGLGNTEAF
TRBV4-3 | 11 | ASSQGIGTEAF
TRBV27 | 12 | ASRRDKAPYEQY
TRBV6-1 | 9 | ASTNRVEQY
TRBV6-1 | 12 | ASSEGLAHYEQY
TRBV6-2/TRBV6-3 | 14 | ASSLGPSGRSYEQY
TRBV12-3/TRBV12-4 | 12 | ASSLVEGLGKLF
TRBV28 | 13 | ASSPGTFSDQPQH
TRBV14 | 11 | ASSRAFGETQY
TRBV19 | 12 | ASSTLVMNTEAF
TRBV20-1 | 10 | SARRGLAREY
TRBV29-1 | 12 | SPRGTGSNSPLH